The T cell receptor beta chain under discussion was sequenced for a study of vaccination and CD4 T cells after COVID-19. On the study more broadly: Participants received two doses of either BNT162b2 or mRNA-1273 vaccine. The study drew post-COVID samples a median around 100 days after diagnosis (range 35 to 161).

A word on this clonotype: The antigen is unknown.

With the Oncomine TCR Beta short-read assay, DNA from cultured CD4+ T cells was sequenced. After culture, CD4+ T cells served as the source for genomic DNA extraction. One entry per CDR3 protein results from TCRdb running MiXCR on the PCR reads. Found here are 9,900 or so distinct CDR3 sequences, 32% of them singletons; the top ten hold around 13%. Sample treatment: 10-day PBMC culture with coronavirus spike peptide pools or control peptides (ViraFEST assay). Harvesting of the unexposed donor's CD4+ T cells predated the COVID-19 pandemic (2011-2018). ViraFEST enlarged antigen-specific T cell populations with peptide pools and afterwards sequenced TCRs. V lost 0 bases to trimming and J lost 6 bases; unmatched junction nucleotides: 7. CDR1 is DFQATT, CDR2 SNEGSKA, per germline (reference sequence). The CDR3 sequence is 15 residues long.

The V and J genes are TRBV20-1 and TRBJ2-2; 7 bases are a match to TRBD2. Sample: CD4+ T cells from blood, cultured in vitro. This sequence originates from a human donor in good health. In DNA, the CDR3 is TGCAGTGCTAGAGATCTGGGAGGGTGGTCCGGGGAGCTGTTTTTT. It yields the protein CSARDLGGWSGELFF.